The 9 T cell receptor beta chains presented below share a single source sample, sequenced in a study of vaccination effects on CD4 cells after COVID-19 (dated 2022 in TCRdb). The library was produced with the immunoSEQ multiplex PCR assay. TCRdb stores this immuneACCESS table with in-frame sequences only. Part of the clones is absent; in the studies checked, under half of the shortfall reflects unresolved V genes, and no reason is known for the rest. The sample table shows tens of thousands of clones, and about two thirds are seen once. Approximately 16% of the sample is in the top ten clones. Their specific antigens are unknown. In the ViraFEST assay, PBMC were stimulated with viral peptide pools, and TCR sequencing was then used to find antigen-specific CD4+ T cell clonotypes based on their expansion. After approximately eleven days of culture, CD4+ T cells were isolated with the EasySep CD4+ T cell isolation kit. Negative nucleocapsid antibody results before and after vaccination confirmed that the healthy vaccine recipients had no prior SARS-CoV-2 infection.

The material was CD4+ T cells from PBMCs cultured with SARS-CoV-2 spike peptides, obtained before COVID-19 vaccination. Explained via the paper, the cell subset or site label denotes: SARS-CoV-2 spike overlapping peptide pool stimulation. The receptors originated from a human donor who received a COVID-19 vaccine.

This clone was seen more than once but under ten times. The CDR3 coding sequence is TGTGCCAGCAGTATACGCCCGGGGGATAATGAAAAACTGTTTTTT. Its translation is CASSIRPGDNEKLFF. The V gene is TRBV2, the J gene TRBJ1-4, with a tentative D call TRBD1 (5 bases). V was trimmed by 5 bases and J by 4 bases, leaving 14 bases between them. This CDR3 has 15 amino acids. Germline-derived CDR1 and CDR2 are SNHLY and FYNNEI. Together with reference TRBV2 and TRBJ1-4, the CDR3 gives the full variable domain: EPEVTQTPSHQVTQMGQEVILRCVPISNHLYFYWYRQILGQKVEFLVSFYNNEISEKSEIFDDQFSVERPDGSNFTLKIRSTKLEDSAMYFCASSIRPGDNEKLFFGSGTQLSVL.

The chain combines TRBV6-5 with TRBJ2-4; no clear D gene. The CDR3 is made up of 14 amino acids. From germline, CDR1 is MNHEY and CDR2 SVGAGI. Trimming stripped 2 bases from V and 0 bases from J, with 5 bases between. CDR3 nucleotides: TGTGCCAGCAGTTACGGCCTAGCCAAAAACATTCAGTACTTC. Protein product: CASSYGLAKNIQYF.

The chain links TRBV5-5 to TRBJ1-5, with a possible D match to TRBD1 (5 bases). V was shortened by 3 bases and J by 4 bases, with 14 bases between the two germline ends. The germline CDR1 and CDR2 sequences are SGHKS and YYEKEE (reference sequence). This CDR3 comprises 15 residues. The CDR3 DNA follows: TGTGCCAGCAGCTCTTCCGGGGCCCCAAATCAGCCCCAGCATTTT. Translating gives CASSSSGAPNQPQHF.

The sample holds a few counts of this clone. The chain joins TRBV5-6 to TRBJ1-5, with D possibly TRBD1 on 6 matching bases. There are 14 residues in the CDR3. Germline CDR1 is SGHDT and CDR2 is YYEEEE. Trimming cost V 4 bases and J 4 bases, with 12 bases left between them. The CDR3 loop is CASSPRGVNQPQHF. CDR3 bases: TGTGCCAGCAGCCCGAGGGGGGTAAATCAGCCCCAGCATTTT.

The rearrangement joins TRBV10-3 to TRBJ2-7; D is possibly TRBD2 (6 bases). This CDR3 is built from 12 residues. Germline-derived CDR1 and CDR2 are ENHRY and SYGVKD. Trimming took 10 bases from V and 4 from J, leaving 14 bases between them. In nucleotides, the CDR3 is TGTGCCACCCGAAAGGGAGGATACGAGCAGTACTTC. Translation: CATRKGGYEQYF.

V usage is TRBV19 and J usage is TRBJ1-1, with unresolved D. CDR1 and CDR2 from the germline V gene are LNHDA and SQIVND (reference sequence). The CDR3 extends over 14 amino acids. Trimming removed 1 base from V and 2 bases from J, with 8 bases in between. For the CDR3, the DNA is TGTGCCAGTAGTATAGGGGTCCCAAACACTGAAGCTTTCTTT. Amino acids: CASSIGVPNTEAFF.

This sequence joins TRBV10-3 and TRBJ2-6, with D possibly being TRBD1 (6 bases). Trimming took 10 bases from V and 4 from J, leaving 14 bases between them. The V gene's germline CDR1 is ENHRY and CDR2 SYGVKD. This CDR3 region has 14 residues. The CDR3 loop reads CATSGERGANVLTF. In nucleotides, the CDR3 is TGTGCCACCTCAGGGGAACGCGGGGCCAACGTCCTGACTTTC.

The rearrangement joins TRBV7-6 to TRBJ1-5; 8 nucleotides align to TRBD1. V shed 5 bases, J shed 4 bases, and the junction held 7 bases outside the gene matches. This CDR3 comprises 15 residues. Looked up from germline, CDR1 is SGHVS and CDR2 is FNYEAQ. This chain's CDR3 is CASSQGQGRNQPQHF. CDR3 in DNA: TGTGCCAGCAGCCAAGGACAGGGTCGGAATCAGCCCCAGCATTTT.

By share, this clone counts as medium-sized (0.01 to 0.1%). V and J are TRBV19 and TRBJ2-7, with 7 nucleotides matching TRBD2. This CDR3 comprises 15 residues. With 3 bases clipped from V and 5 bases from J, the junction kept 10 bases outside the gene matches. Germline values: CDR1 LNHDA, CDR2 SQIVND (reference sequence). The CDR3 loop reads CASSISAGKVNEQYF. CDR3 nucleotide sequence: TGTGCCAGTAGTATCTCAGCGGGAAAAGTCAACGAGCAGTACTTC.